Detailed here is one TCR beta chain. The same CDR3 is also encoded by other DNA sequences in this sample. CDR1 and CDR2 (germline): LNHDA, SQIVND (reference sequence). Trimming pared 8 bases from V and 2 bases from J, leaving 6 bases between. CDR3 length: 12 amino acids. The assay was immunoSEQ multiplex PCR, and TCRdb's table has in-frame clones only and misses some. The sample shows some 250,000 clones, 90% to 95% of them seen only once. These data originate in a study of T cell responses to AZD1222 COVID-19 vaccine. This sample comprised peripheral blood, obtained 28 days after the second AZD1222 dose. This receptor was taken from an adult who received the AZD1222 COVID-19 vaccine. The chain has TRBV19 and TRBJ2-2; D call uncertain. Here the CDR3 reads CASGRNTGELFF. CDR3 coding DNA: TGTGCCAGTGGTCGCAACACCGGGGAGCTGTTTTTT.